This entry features one T cell receptor (beta chain) sequence. The source of the sample is a study of blood T cell repertoires in COVID-19. Study context: Collection of acute and convalescent COVID-19 samples took place in the United States, Italy and Spain. The analysed material was cDNA or gDNA that came from T cells, B-cell-depleted T cells, or PBMCs.

CDR1 and CDR2 from the germline V gene are SGHRS and YFSETQ. CDR3 size: 16 residues. V was clipped by 0 bases and J by 0 bases, with 13 bases between them. Per the study methods: How many nucleated cells were present was estimated from reference gene primer amplification. Profiling relied on immunoSEQ multiplex PCR, and the TCRdb table lists in-frame clones only, not all of them. Clone size and the V and J calls come from that table; the DNA yielded D and trimming. The sample lists roughly 200,000 clones, around 89% seen once, with approximately 1.6% in the top ten. The chain recombines TRBV5-1 with TRBJ2-7, with D hard to call. The receptor comes from a man between 65 and 85 years old with acute or convalescent COVID-19. Sequenced sample: peripheral blood. CDR3 sequence: CASSLGASPSSYEQYF. In DNA, the CDR3 is TGCGCCAGCAGCTTGGGGGCCTCCCCGAGCTCCTACGAGCAGTACTTC.